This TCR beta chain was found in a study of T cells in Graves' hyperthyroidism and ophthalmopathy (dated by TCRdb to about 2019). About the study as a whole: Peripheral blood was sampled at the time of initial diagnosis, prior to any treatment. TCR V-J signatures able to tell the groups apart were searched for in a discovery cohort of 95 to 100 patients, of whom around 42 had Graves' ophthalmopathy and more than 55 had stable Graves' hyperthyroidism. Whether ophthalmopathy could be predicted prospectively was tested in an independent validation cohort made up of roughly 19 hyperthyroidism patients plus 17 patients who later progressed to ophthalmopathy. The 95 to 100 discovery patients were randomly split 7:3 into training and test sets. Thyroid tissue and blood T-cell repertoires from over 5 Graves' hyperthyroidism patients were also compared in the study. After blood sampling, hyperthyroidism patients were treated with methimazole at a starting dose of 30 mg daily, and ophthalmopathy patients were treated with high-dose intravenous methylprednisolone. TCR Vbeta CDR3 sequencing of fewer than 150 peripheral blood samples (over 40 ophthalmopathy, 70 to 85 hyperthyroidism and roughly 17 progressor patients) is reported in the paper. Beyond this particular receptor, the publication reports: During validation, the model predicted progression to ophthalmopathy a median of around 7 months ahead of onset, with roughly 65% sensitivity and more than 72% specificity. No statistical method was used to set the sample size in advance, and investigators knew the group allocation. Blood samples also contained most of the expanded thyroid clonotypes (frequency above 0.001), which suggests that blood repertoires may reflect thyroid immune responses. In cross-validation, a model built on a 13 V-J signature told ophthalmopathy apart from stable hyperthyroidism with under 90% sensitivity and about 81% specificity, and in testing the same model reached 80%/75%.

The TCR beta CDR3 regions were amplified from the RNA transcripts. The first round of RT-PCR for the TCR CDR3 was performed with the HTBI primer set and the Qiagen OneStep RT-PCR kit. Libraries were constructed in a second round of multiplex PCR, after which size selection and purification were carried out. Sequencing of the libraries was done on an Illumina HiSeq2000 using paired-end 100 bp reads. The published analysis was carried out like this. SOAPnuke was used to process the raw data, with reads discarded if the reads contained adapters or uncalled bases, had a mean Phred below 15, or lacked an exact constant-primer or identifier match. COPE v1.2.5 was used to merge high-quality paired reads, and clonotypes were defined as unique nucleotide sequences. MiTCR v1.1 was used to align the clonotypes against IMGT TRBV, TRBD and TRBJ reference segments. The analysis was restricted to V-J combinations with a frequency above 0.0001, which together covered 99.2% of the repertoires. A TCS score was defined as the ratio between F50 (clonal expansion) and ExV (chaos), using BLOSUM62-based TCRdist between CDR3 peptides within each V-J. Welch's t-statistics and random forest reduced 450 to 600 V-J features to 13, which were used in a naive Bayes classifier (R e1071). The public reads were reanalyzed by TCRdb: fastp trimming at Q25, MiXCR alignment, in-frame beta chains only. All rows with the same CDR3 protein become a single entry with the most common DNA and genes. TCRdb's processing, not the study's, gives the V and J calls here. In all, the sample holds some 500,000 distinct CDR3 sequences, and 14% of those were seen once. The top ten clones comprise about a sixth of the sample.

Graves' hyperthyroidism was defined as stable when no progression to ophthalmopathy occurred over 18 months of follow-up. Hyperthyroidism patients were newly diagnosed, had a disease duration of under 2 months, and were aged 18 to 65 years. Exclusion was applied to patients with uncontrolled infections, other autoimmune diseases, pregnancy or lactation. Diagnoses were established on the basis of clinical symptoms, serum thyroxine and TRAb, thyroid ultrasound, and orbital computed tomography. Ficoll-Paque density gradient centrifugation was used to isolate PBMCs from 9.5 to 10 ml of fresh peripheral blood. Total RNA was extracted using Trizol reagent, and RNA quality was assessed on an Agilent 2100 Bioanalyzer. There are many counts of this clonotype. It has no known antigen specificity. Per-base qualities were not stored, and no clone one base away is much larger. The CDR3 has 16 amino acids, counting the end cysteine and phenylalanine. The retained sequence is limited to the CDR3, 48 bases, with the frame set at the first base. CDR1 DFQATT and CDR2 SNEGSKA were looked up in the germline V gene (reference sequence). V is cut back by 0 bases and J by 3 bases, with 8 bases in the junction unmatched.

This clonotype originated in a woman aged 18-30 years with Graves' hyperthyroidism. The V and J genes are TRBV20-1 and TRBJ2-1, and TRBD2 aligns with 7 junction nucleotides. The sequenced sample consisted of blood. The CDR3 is CSARDRWSSGYNEQFF. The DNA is TGCAGTGCTAGAGATCGGTGGTCTAGCGGCTACAATGAGCAGTTCTTC.